This TCR beta chain emerged from a study of blood T cell repertoires in COVID-19. Study context: The analysed material was cDNA or gDNA that came from T cells, B-cell-depleted T cells, or PBMCs.

Germline CDR1 and CDR2: SEHNR and FQNEAQ (reference sequence). Trimming shortened V by 3 bases and J by 2 bases, and 5 bases separated the two germline ends. The CDR3 spans 13 residues. Original methodology: Estimation of nucleated cell counts was performed using reference gene primer amplification. Libraries were prepared by immunoSEQ multiplex PCR; TCRdb keeps only in-frame clonotypes and omits some of them. V and J calls plus clone size are reproduced from that table; the DNA served to infer D and trimming. The sample lists tens of thousands of clones, approximately 92% occurring once. This clonotype originated in a man aged 80 or over with acute or convalescent COVID-19. This sequence joins TRBV7-9 and TRBJ2-1; D remains unclear. Sequencing input: peripheral blood. Here the CDR3 DNA reads TGTGCCAGCAGCTTTGCAGCCTACAATGAGCAGTTCTTC. Amino acid sequence: CASSFAAYNEQFF.